The clone carrying this T cell receptor (beta chain) was counted only a few times. Its antigen is currently unknown. These data come from a study of T cell responses to AZD1222 COVID-19 vaccine. General study findings and limits: Nearly half of unique spike-specific TCRs reportedly avoided B.1.351 and B.1.1.7 mutated regions. Clonal diversity may have been underestimated in mostly white British donors. Without day 14 samples, only post-peak T cell repertoires were studied. Spike-wide coverage was observed for vaccine-associated CD4 TCRs, with dominant responses at 160-218 and 743-854.

The assay was immunoSEQ multiplex PCR, and TCRdb's table has in-frame clones only and misses some. The sample lists over 150,000 clones, over 80% occurring once. V shed 4 bases and J 0 bases; nucleotides not matched to a gene: 7. The CDR3 length is 18 residues. Germline CDR1 is KGHSH and CDR2 is LQKENI. Sequences were derived from peripheral blood, sampled on day 0 of AZD1222 vaccination. This sequence originates from an adult in good health. This chain links TRBV18 with TRBJ1-6; 9 positions match TRBD1. The CDR3 bases are TGTGCCAGCTCACTGACCGGGACAGGGAGCTCCTATAATTCACCCCTCCACTTT. It encodes CASSLTGTGSSYNSPLHF.